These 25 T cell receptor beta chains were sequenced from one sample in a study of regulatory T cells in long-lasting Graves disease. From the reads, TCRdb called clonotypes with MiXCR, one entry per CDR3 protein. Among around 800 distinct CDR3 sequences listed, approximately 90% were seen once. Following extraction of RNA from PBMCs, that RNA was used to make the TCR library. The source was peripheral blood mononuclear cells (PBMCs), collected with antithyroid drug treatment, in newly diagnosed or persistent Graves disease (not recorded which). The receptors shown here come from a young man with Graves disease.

CDR3 DNA: TGCAGTGCTAGAGGAGGACAGGGTTTTTACGAGCAGTACTTC. This translates into CSARGGQGFYEQYF. V is TRBV20-1 and J is TRBJ2-7; 8 nucleotides agree with TRBD1. With V trimmed by 1 base and J by 4 bases, 6 bases remained unmatched. The CDR3 is 14 residues long. CDR1 and CDR2 (germline): DFQATT, SNEGSKA (reference sequence).

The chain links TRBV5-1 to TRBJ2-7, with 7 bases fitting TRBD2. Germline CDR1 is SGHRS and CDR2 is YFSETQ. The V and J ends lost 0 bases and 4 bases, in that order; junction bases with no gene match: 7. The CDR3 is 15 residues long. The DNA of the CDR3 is TGCGCCAGCAGCTTGGATGGCGGGAGAACTTACGAGCAGTACTTC. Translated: CASSLDGGRTYEQYF. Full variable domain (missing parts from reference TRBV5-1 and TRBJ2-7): KAGVTQTPRYLIKTRGQQVTLSCSPISGHRSVSWYQQTPGQGLQFLFEYFSETQRNKGNFPGRFSGRQFSNSRSEMNVSTLELGDSALYLCASSLDGGRTYEQYFGPGTRLTVT.

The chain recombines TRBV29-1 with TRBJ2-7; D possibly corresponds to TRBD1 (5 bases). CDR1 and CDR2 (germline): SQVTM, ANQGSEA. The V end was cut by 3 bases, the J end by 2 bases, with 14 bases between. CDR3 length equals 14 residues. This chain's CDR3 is CSVEKPGPTYEQYF. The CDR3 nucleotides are TGCAGCGTTGAGAAACCAGGGCCAACCTACGAGCAGTACTTC.

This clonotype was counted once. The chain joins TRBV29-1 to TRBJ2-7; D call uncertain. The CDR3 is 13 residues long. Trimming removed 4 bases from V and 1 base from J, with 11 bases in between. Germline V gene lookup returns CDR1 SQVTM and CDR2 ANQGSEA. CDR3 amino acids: CSVVTATSYEQYF. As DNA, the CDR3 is TGCAGCGTTGTAACAGCGACTTCCTACGAGCAGTACTTC.

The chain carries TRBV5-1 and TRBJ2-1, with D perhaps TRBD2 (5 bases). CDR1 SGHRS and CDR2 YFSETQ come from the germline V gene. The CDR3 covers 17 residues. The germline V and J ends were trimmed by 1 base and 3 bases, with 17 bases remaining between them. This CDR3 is CASSLTWAGKVYNEQFF. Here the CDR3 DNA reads TGCGCCAGCAGCTTGACCTGGGCGGGTAAGGTCTACAATGAGCAGTTCTTC.

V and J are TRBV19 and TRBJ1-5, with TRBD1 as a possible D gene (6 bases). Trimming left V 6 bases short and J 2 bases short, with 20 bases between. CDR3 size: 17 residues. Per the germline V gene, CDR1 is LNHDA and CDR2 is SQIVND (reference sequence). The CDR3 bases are TGTGCCAGTAGCTCACTATTTACGGGGGCTGGCAATCAGCCCCAGCATTTT. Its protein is CASSSLFTGAGNQPQHF.

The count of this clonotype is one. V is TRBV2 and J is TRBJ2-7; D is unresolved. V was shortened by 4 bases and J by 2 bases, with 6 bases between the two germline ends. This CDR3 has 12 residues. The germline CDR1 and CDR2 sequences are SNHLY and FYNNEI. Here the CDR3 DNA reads TGTGCCAGCAGTGTCCGGACCTACGAGCAGTACTTC. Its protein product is CASSVRTYEQYF.

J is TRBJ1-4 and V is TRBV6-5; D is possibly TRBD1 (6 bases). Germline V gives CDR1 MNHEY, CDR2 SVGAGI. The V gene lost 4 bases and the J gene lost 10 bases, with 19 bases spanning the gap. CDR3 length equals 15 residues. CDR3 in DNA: TGTGCCAGCAGTTCCCCTGGGACACTACCGGGAAAACTGTTTTTT. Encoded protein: CASSSPGTLPGKLFF.

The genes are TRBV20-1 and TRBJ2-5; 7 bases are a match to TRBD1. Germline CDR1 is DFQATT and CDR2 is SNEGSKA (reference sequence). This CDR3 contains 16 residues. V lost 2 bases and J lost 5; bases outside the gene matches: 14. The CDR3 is CSARRMPDRDGETQYF. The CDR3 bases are TGCAGTGCTAGAAGGATGCCCGACAGGGATGGGGAGACCCAGTACTTC.

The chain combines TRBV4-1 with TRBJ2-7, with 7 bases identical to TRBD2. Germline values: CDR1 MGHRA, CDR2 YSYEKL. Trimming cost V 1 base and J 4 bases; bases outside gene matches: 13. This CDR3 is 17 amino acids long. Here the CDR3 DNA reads TGCGCCAGCAGCCAAGTGGGAACCGGCGGGAGCCCGTACGAGCAGTACTTC. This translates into CASSQVGTGGSPYEQYF.

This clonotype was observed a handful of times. CDR3 nucleotides: TGTGCCAGCTCACCATCCCCCGAGGCAAATGAAAAACTGTTTTTT. This gives the protein CASSPSPEANEKLFF. The chain combines TRBV18 with TRBJ1-4, with D uncertain. Germline CDR1 is KGHSH and CDR2 is LQKENI. The CDR3 spans 15 residues. The germline V and J ends were trimmed by 2 bases and 5 bases, with 12 bases remaining between them.

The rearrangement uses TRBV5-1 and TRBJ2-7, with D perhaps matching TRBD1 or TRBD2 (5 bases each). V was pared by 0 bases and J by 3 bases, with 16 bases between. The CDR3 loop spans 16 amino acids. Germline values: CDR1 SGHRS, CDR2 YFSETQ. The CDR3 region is CASSLGMGVADYEQYF. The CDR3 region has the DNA TGCGCCAGCAGCTTGGGAATGGGGGTAGCAGACTACGAGCAGTACTTC. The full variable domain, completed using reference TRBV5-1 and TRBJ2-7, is KAGVTQTPRYLIKTRGQQVTLSCSPISGHRSVSWYQQTPGQGLQFLFEYFSETQRNKGNFPGRFSGRQFSNSRSEMNVSTLELGDSALYLCASSLGMGVADYEQYFGPGTRLTVT.

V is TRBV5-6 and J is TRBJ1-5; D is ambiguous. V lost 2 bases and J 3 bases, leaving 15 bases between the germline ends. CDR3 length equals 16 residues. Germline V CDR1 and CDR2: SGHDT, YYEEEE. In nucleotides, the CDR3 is TGTGCCAGCAGCTTAAATCGAGGGTATCCCAATCAGCCCCAGCATTTT. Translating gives CASSLNRGYPNQPQHF.

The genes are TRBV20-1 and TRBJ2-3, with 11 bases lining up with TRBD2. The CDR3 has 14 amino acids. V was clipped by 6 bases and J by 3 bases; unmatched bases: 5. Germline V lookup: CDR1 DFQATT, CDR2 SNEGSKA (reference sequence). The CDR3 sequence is CSAQGTSGTDTQYF. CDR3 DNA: TGCAGTGCACAGGGGACTAGCGGTACAGATACGCAGTATTTT.

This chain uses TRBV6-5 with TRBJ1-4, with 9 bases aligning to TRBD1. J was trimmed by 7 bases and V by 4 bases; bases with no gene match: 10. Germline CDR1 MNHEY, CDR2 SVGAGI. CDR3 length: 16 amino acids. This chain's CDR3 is CASSFAGTGQSEKLFF. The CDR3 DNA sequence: TGTGCCAGCAGTTTCGCCGGGACAGGGCAGAGTGAAAAACTGTTTTTT.

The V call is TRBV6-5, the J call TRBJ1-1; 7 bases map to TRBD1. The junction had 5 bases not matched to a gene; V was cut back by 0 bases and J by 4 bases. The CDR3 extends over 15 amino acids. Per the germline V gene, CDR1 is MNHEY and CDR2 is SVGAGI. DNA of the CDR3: TGTGCCAGCAGTTACTCGAGGGCAGGGGGCACTGAAGCTTTCTTT. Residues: CASSYSRAGGTEAFF.

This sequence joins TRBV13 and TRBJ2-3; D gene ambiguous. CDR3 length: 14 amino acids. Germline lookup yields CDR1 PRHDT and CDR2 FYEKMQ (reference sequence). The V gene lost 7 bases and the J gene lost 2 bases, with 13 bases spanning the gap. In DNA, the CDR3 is TGTGCCAGCACCTTGGACGGATACACAGATACGCAGTATTTT. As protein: CASTLDGYTDTQYF.

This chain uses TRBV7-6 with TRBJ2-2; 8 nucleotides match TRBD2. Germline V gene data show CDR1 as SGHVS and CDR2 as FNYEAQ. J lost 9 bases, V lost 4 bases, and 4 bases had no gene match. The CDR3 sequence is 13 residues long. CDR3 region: CASSSAGARELFF. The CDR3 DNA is TGTGCCAGCAGCTCAGCGGGGGCAAGGGAGCTGTTTTTT.

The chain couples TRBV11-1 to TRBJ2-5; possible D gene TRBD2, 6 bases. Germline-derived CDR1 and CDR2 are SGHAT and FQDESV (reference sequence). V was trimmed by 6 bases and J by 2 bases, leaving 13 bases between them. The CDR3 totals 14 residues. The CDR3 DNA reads TGTGCCAGCAGATCGGCGGGAACTCAAGAGACCCAGTACTTC. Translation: CASRSAGTQETQYF.

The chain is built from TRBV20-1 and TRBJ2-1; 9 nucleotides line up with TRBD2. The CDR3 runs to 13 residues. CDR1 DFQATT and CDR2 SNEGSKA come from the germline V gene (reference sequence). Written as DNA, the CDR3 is TGCACCCAGGCCGGGACTAGCATCAATGAGCAGTTCTTC. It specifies CTQAGTSINEQFF.

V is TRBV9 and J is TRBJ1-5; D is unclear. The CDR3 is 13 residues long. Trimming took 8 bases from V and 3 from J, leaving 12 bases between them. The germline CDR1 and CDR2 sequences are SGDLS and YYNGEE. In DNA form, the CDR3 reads TGTGCCAGTGTAGGCACGAACAATCAGCCCCAGCATTTT. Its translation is CASVGTNNQPQHF.

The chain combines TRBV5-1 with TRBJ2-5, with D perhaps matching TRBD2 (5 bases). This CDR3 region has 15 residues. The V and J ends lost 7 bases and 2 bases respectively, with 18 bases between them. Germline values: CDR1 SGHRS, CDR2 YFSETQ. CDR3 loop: CASGRGSELQETQYF. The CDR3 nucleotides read TGCGCCAGCGGACGGGGTAGCGAGCTACAAGAGACCCAGTACTTC.

CDR3 nucleotide sequence: TGTGCTAGTGGTTTGGTCCCGTACGACTCCTACAATGAGCAGTTCTTC. It yields the protein CASGLVPYDSYNEQFF. The chain combines TRBV12-5 with TRBJ2-1; D unclear. Germline V gives CDR1 LGHNT, CDR2 FRNRAP. V lost 0 bases to trimming and J lost 0 bases, with 9 bases between them. The length of the CDR3 is 16 residues.

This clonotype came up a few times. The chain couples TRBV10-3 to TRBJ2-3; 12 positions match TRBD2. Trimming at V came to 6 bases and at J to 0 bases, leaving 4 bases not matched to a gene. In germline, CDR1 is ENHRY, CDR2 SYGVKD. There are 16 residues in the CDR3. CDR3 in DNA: TGTGCCATCAGGGGGACTAGCGGGTCTAGCACAGATACGCAGTATTTT. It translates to CAIRGTSGSSTDTQYF.

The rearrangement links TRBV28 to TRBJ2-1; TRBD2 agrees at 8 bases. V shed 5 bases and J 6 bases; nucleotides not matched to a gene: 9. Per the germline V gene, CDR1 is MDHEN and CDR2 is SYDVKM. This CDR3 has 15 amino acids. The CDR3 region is CASSPPPTSGNEQFF. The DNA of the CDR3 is TGTGCCAGCAGTCCACCCCCCACTAGCGGCAATGAGCAGTTCTTC.